Shown below are 32 T cell receptor beta chains from a single sample sequenced in a study of cytomegalovirus exposure and HLA in healthy donors (dated by TCRdb to about 2017). The library was made by the immunoSEQ multiplex PCR assay. A mixture of 60 forward primers for TCR Vbeta segments and 13 reverse primers for TCR Jbeta segments was used in the multiplex PCR. What TCRdb holds here is the immuneACCESS table cut down to in-frame rearrangements. Part of the clones is not present; checked against another copy, under half of the missing clones reflect an unresolved V gene, and the others are unexplained. In this sample the table shows under 200,000 clones, about four fifths of which occur a single time. The ten largest clones represent around 3.5% of the sample. Source material: PBMCs. The source of these receptors is a man between 35 and 55 years old in good health and CMV-seropositive.

The chain is built from TRBV5-6 and TRBJ1-2; perhaps TRBD1 as D (5 bases). The germline V gene has CDR1 SGHDT and CDR2 YYEEEE. V was pared by 0 bases and J by 1 base, with 13 bases between. The CDR3 runs 16 residues. The CDR3 bases are TGTGCCAGCAGCTTGGGAGCGGGACCCCGTAACTATGGCTACACCTTC. Its protein is CASSLGAGPRNYGYTF.

The J gene is TRBJ2-3, the V gene TRBV6-5; D is possibly TRBD2 (6 bases). The germline V gene has CDR1 MNHEY and CDR2 SVGAGI. The length of the CDR3 is 14 residues. Trimming left V 5 bases short and J 4 bases short, with 13 bases between. In DNA form, the CDR3 reads TGTGCCAGCAGTGTAGGAGGGACCCCAGATACGCAGTATTTT. Translation gives CASSVGGTPDTQYF.

This chain uses TRBV20-1 with TRBJ2-1; D uncertain. The V end was cut by 5 bases, the J end by 8 bases, with 10 bases between. Per germline, CDR1 DFQATT and CDR2 SNEGSKA (reference sequence). The CDR3 extends over 11 amino acids. The CDR3 region has the DNA TGCAGTGCTGTCTCAGTGTATGAGCAGTTCTTC. It codes for CSAVSVYEQFF.

The gene calls are TRBV5-1 and TRBJ1-1, with D tentatively TRBD1 (5 bases). Per the germline V gene, CDR1 is SGHRS and CDR2 is YFSETQ. The CDR3 has 13 amino acids. V was clipped by 2 bases and J by 3 bases, with 8 bases between them. CDR3 loop: CASSLIGDTEAFF. The CDR3, as DNA: TGCGCCAGCAGCTTAATAGGGGACACTGAAGCTTTCTTT. Variable domain in full (rest from reference TRBV5-1 and TRBJ1-1): KAGVTQTPRYLIKTRGQQVTLSCSPISGHRSVSWYQQTPGQGLQFLFEYFSETQRNKGNFPGRFSGRQFSNSRSEMNVSTLELGDSALYLCASSLIGDTEAFFGQGTRLTVV.

The chain links TRBV30 to TRBJ1-5; 8 bases match TRBD1. V dropped 5 bases and J dropped 4; count of bases not matched to a gene: 7. The CDR3 is 14 amino acids. Per germline, CDR1 GTSNPN and CDR2 SVGIG (reference sequence). CDR3: CAWGPGDRNQPQHF. CDR3 coding DNA: TGTGCCTGGGGCCCCGGGGACAGGAATCAGCCCCAGCATTTT.

This chain joins TRBV6-6 and TRBJ1-5; D might be TRBD1 (5 bases). This CDR3 has 15 amino acids. Trimming took off 2 bases at V and 3 bases at J, with 11 bases between the two ends. The germline CDR1 and CDR2 sequences are MNHNY and SVGAGI (reference sequence). CDR3: CASSYGGSDNQPQHF. The CDR3, as DNA: TGTGCCAGCAGTTACGGGGGGTCGGACAATCAGCCCCAGCATTTT.

The gene calls are TRBV7-3 and TRBJ2-1; the match to TRBD2 covers 13 bases. CDR3 size: 15 residues. Germline-derived CDR1 and CDR2 are SGHTA and FQGTGA. V lost 5 bases, J lost 5 bases, and 3 bases stayed unmatched. CDR3 in DNA: TGTGCCAGCAGCCCTGGGACTAGCGGGGACAATGAGCAGTTCTTC. This codes for CASSPGTSGDNEQFF.

This sequence joins TRBV10-3 and TRBJ1-5; tentative D call: TRBD1 (5 bases). Trimming left V 0 bases short and J 6 bases short, with 9 bases between. Germline V gene sequence: CDR1 ENHRY, CDR2 SYGVKD. The CDR3 is 14 residues long. The CDR3 protein is CAISESGVGQPQHF. CDR3 in DNA: TGTGCCATCAGTGAGTCAGGGGTTGGTCAGCCCCAGCATTTT.

The rearrangement uses TRBV5-1 and TRBJ1-1; 7 nucleotides line up with TRBD1. The CDR3 totals 14 residues. Germline trimming cut 2 bases from V and 1 base from J; bases unmatched to any gene: 2. Germline CDR1 and CDR2: SGHRS and YFSETQ. CDR3 loop: CASSFDRANTEAFF. The CDR3 DNA sequence: TGCGCCAGCAGCTTTGACAGGGCGAACACTGAAGCTTTCTTT.

The chain carries TRBV5-1 and TRBJ2-2; 7 bases map to TRBD2. Germline-derived CDR1 and CDR2 are SGHRS and YFSETQ. The CDR3 has 15 amino acids. V shed 0 bases and J 6 bases; nucleotides not matched to a gene: 5. The CDR3 reads CASSLAPGGPGELFF. CDR3 coding DNA: TGCGCCAGCAGCTTGGCCCCGGGGGGACCCGGGGAGCTGTTTTTT.

V and J are TRBV6-1 and TRBJ1-2; unclear D gene. This CDR3 contains 14 residues. Trimming removed 4 bases from V and 2 bases from J, with 11 bases in between. The germline CDR1 and CDR2 sequences are MNHNS and SASEGT. Here the CDR3 reads CASSGRVGNYGYTF. The CDR3 DNA follows: TGTGCCAGCAGTGGGAGGGTTGGAAACTATGGCTACACCTTC.

V and J are TRBV6-6 and TRBJ1-3, with 7 bases fitting TRBD1. Trimming cost V 2 bases and J 4 bases; bases outside gene matches: 8. The CDR3 sequence is 16 residues long. Germline-derived CDR1 and CDR2 are MNHNY and SVGAGI (reference sequence). The DNA of the CDR3 is TGTGCCAGCAGTTACACTACAGGGGTAGTGGGAAACACCATATATTTT. Residues: CASSYTTGVVGNTIYF.

This sequence joins TRBV19 and TRBJ1-2, with D maybe TRBD1 (5 bases). CDR1 and CDR2 from the germline V gene are LNHDA and SQIVND (reference sequence). Trimming took 2 bases from V and 7 from J, leaving 11 bases between them. This CDR3 has 13 amino acids. The CDR3 region is CASSIRLGGGYTF. CDR3 bases: TGTGCCAGTAGTATACGGCTCGGGGGTGGCTACACCTTC. Full variable domain (remainder filled in from reference TRBV19 and TRBJ1-2): DGGITQSPKYLFRKEGQNVTLSCEQNLNHDAMYWYRQDPGQGLRLIYYSQIVNDFQKGDIAEGYSVSREKKESFPLTVTSAQKNPTAFYLCASSIRLGGGYTFGSGTRLTVV.

V is TRBV27 and J is TRBJ1-5; TRBD1 might be the D (5 bases). Germline values: CDR1 MNHEY, CDR2 SMNVEV (reference sequence). CDR3 length equals 15 residues. V lost 7 bases and J 0 bases, leaving 13 bases between the germline ends. CDR3 region: CASKEGRGSNQPQHF. As DNA, the CDR3 is TGTGCCAGCAAAGAGGGGAGGGGTAGCAATCAGCCCCAGCATTTT.

V usage is TRBV19 and J usage is TRBJ2-7; maybe TRBD2 (5 bases). Looked up from germline, CDR1 is LNHDA and CDR2 is SQIVND (reference sequence). The CDR3 totals 15 residues. V was pared by 6 bases and J by 0 bases, with 15 bases between. CDR3 sequence reads: CASSPGLSSSYEQYF. Written as DNA, the CDR3 is TGTGCCAGTAGCCCAGGACTTTCTAGCTCCTACGAGCAGTACTTC. Full variable domain (rest looked up from reference TRBV19 and TRBJ2-7): DGGITQSPKYLFRKEGQNVTLSCEQNLNHDAMYWYRQDPGQGLRLIYYSQIVNDFQKGDIAEGYSVSREKKESFPLTVTSAQKNPTAFYLCASSPGLSSSYEQYFGPGTRLTVT.

This clone has a single count. This CDR3 is CASSFQRNTGELFF. The CDR3 DNA sequence: TGTGCCAGCAGTTTCCAGCGGAACACCGGGGAGCTGTTTTTT. V usage is TRBV28 and J usage is TRBJ2-2; D uncertain. The germline gives CDR1 MDHEN, CDR2 SYDVKM. The CDR3 contains 14 residues. The germline V and J ends were trimmed by 3 bases and 1 base, with 6 bases remaining between them.

V usage is TRBV5-8 and J usage is TRBJ2-5, with D possibly being TRBD2 (5 bases). The length of the CDR3 is 15 residues. Trimming pared 2 bases from V and 5 bases from J, leaving 16 bases between. The V gene's germline CDR1 is SGHTS and CDR2 YDEGEE. CDR3 sequence reads: CASSFSGTPRETQYF. The CDR3 DNA reads TGTGCCAGCAGCTTTTCGGGAACACCCCGGGAGACCCAGTACTTC.

The V call is TRBV10-3, the J call TRBJ2-1; 9 nucleotides align to TRBD1. With V trimmed by 9 bases and J by 5 bases, 8 bases remained unmatched. The germline V gene has CDR1 ENHRY and CDR2 SYGVKD. CDR3 length: 14 residues. The DNA for the CDR3 is TGTGCCATTTCACCCGGGACAGGGAACAATGAGCAGTTCTTC. Translated: CAISPGTGNNEQFF.

The chain is built from TRBV7-3 and TRBJ1-6; tentatively, D is TRBD1 (6 bases). The CDR3 has 16 residues. Per germline, CDR1 SGHTA and CDR2 FQGTGA. The V and J ends lost 0 bases and 13 bases respectively, with 19 bases between them. The CDR3 loop reads CASSLTGQNPISPLHF. The CDR3 region has the DNA TGTGCCAGCAGCTTAACGGGACAAAACCCGATCTCTCCCCTCCACTTT.

V is TRBV7-9 and J is TRBJ1-1; D ambiguous. This CDR3 spans 13 amino acids. Germline V gene data show CDR1 as SEHNR and CDR2 as FQNEAQ (reference sequence). Deletions cut 5 bases from V and 1 base from J, with 8 bases between. The CDR3 protein is CASSRDRNTEAFF. The CDR3 bases are TGTGCCAGCAGCAGAGATCGGAACACTGAAGCTTTCTTT.

This chain connects TRBV29-1 to TRBJ1-4; TRBD1 agrees at 7 bases. Losses at the gene ends were 7 bases for V and 0 bases for J; bases not matched to a gene: 2. The CDR3 runs to 13 residues. Looked up from germline, CDR1 is SQVTM and CDR2 is ANQGSEA. The CDR3 region has the DNA TGCAGCGCCGGGACAGCAACTAATGAAAAACTGTTTTTT. This sequence encodes CSAGTATNEKLFF.

Here the CDR3 DNA reads TGTGCCAGCGGGCAGAATAATGAAAAACTGTTTTTT. It yields the protein CASGQNNEKLFF. V gene TRBV6-1 combines with J gene TRBJ1-4; D is uncertain. The CDR3 length is 12 residues. V was cut by 8 bases and J by 4 bases, with 8 bases left in between. Germline V CDR1 and CDR2: MNHNS, SASEGT.

The rearrangement joins TRBV4-1 to TRBJ2-1; D is perhaps TRBD1 (6 bases). V lost 0 bases and J lost 5, with 8 bases in between. This CDR3 comprises 14 residues. The germline gives CDR1 MGHRA, CDR2 YSYEKL. The CDR3 loop is CASSQEQGNNEQFF. CDR3 nucleotide sequence: TGCGCCAGCAGCCAAGAACAGGGAAACAATGAGCAGTTCTTC.

The chain recombines TRBV18 with TRBJ1-1, with D uncertain. This CDR3 comprises 14 residues. Germline CDR1 KGHSH, CDR2 LQKENI. Trimming removed 3 bases at V and 1 base at J, with 9 bases between. CDR3 sequence: CASSPKAKNTEAFF. For the CDR3, the DNA is TGTGCCAGCTCACCGAAAGCTAAGAACACTGAAGCTTTCTTT. Full variable domain (remainder filled in from reference TRBV18 and TRBJ1-1): NAGVMQNPRHLVRRRGQEARLRCSPMKGHSHVYWYRQLPEEGLKFMVYLQKENIIDESGMPKERFSAEFPKEGPSILRIQQVVRGDSAAYFCASSPKAKNTEAFFGQGTRLTVV.

The rearrangement joins TRBV27 to TRBJ1-2; D is perhaps TRBD1 (6 bases). The CDR3 is 14 amino acids. V was cut by 5 bases and J by 4 bases, with 14 bases left in between. CDR1 and CDR2 (germline): MNHEY, SMNVEV (reference sequence). The CDR3 DNA reads as TGTGCCAGCAGTACTCGGGACACCCTCTATGGCTACACCTTC. It codes for CASSTRDTLYGYTF.

The chain is built from TRBV6-6 and TRBJ2-1; the match to TRBD2 covers 10 bases. The CDR3 is made up of 16 amino acids. Per the germline V gene, CDR1 is MNHNY and CDR2 is SVGAGI (reference sequence). V was pared by 2 bases and J by 9 bases, with 10 bases of the junction left unmatched. CDR3 nucleotides: TGTGCCAGCAGTTACGAGTTATTAGCGGGAGGCAGTGAGCAGTTCTTC. Translating it yields CASSYELLAGGSEQFF.

The chain employs TRBV13 and TRBJ2-4; D uncertain. Trimming pared 0 bases from V and 7 bases from J, leaving 13 bases between. The CDR3 has 15 residues. Germline V gives CDR1 PRHDT, CDR2 FYEKMQ (reference sequence). CDR3 DNA: TGTGCCAGCAGCTTAGGCCTATTGGGCAGGAACATTCAGTACTTC. Translated, it gives CASSLGLLGRNIQYF.

The chain joins TRBV28 to TRBJ1-5; 9 positions match TRBD1. CDR1 MDHEN and CDR2 SYDVKM come from the germline V gene. This CDR3 contains 15 residues. The junction had 4 bases not matched to a gene; V was cut back by 4 bases and J by 3 bases. CDR3 in amino acids: CASSWGQGNNQPQHF. DNA for the CDR3: TGTGCCAGCAGTTGGGGACAGGGCAACAATCAGCCCCAGCATTTT.

The chain employs TRBV27 and TRBJ2-5, with 7 nucleotides matching TRBD1. The J call may be wrong; the DNA end is better matched by TRBJ2-7. The CDR3 loop spans 15 amino acids. Per the germline V gene, CDR1 is MNHEY and CDR2 is SMNVEV (reference sequence). This CDR3 is CASSTEQGPIDEQYF. The CDR3 nucleotides are TGTGCCAGCAGTACTGAACAGGGGCCAATCGACGAGCAGTACTTC.

The chain uses TRBV4-1 and TRBJ2-2, with TRBD2 identical over 7 bases. The J segment lost 7 bases and the V segment lost 0 bases, leaving 11 bases of the junction unmatched. CDR3 length: 17 amino acids. CDR1 MGHRA and CDR2 YSYEKL come from the germline V gene. CDR3 nucleotides: TGCGCCAGCAGCCAAGATATTTCGGGAGGAAATCACGGGGAGCTGTTTTTT. Translated: CASSQDISGGNHGELFF.

As for this clone: Additional DNA sequences in this sample encode the identical CDR3. The chain couples TRBV18 to TRBJ2-5; TRBD1 is a possible D gene (6 bases). This CDR3 has 14 residues. V lost 1 base to trimming and J lost 2 bases, with 8 bases between them. Germline V CDR1 and CDR2: KGHSH, LQKENI. CDR3 amino acids: CASSPLQGQETQYF. CDR3 in DNA: TGTGCCAGCTCACCACTACAGGGACAAGAGACCCAGTACTTC.

This clone was observed at least ten times. This chain uses TRBV19 with TRBJ1-3; no clear D gene. This CDR3 has 14 residues. In germline, CDR1 is LNHDA, CDR2 SQIVND (reference sequence). Trimming removed 5 bases at V and 9 bases at J, with 17 bases between. The CDR3 DNA sequence: TGTGCCAGTAGTCCGACGGACGCGGGATCCACCATATATTTT. Its protein is CASSPTDAGSTIYF.